The 2 T cell receptor beta chains presented below share a single source sample, sequenced in a study of T cell responses to AZD1222 COVID-19 vaccine. TCRdb keeps only in-frame clones here, not all; method: immunoSEQ multiplex PCR. The table records 50,000 to 65,000 clones, about 86% of them present only once. Material: peripheral blood, obtained 28 days after the second AZD1222 dose. The receptors shown here come from an adult who received the AZD1222 COVID-19 vaccine.

This sequence joins TRBV4-3 and TRBJ1-1; 7 bases match TRBD1. The junction had 8 bases not matched to a gene; V was cut back by 3 bases and J by 1 base. This CDR3 has 16 residues. Germline CDR1 reads LGHNA; CDR2 reads YSLEER. Here the CDR3 DNA reads TGCGCCAGCAGCCATGATCCCGGGACAGCGAACACTGAAGCTTTCTTT. This gives the protein CASSHDPGTANTEAFF.

The chain uses TRBV7-6 and TRBJ2-5; 7 bases match TRBD2. V trimming: 5 bases; J trimming: 5 bases; junction bases outside the gene matches: 8. In germline, CDR1 is SGHVS, CDR2 FNYEAQ. This CDR3 is 14 amino acids long. CDR3 DNA sequence: TGTGCCAGCAGCCCCCTGACTAGCTGGGAGACCCAGTACTTC. Amino acids: CASSPLTSWETQYF.